This T cell receptor (beta chain) was identified in a study of Ad26.COV2.S vaccination and SARS-CoV-2 variants. Germline CDR1 and CDR2: MDHEN and SYDVKM. V lost 6 bases and J lost 7; bases outside the gene matches: 14. The CDR3 spans 16 residues. Only in-frame clones appear in the TCRdb table, and some are missing; sequencing was by immunoSEQ multiplex PCR. The sample records around 170,000 clones, 87% being singletons. Broader study findings: Placebo recipients and vaccine recipients were similar in non-spike TCR breadth. Vaccine recipients had higher spike-specific TCR breadth than placebo recipients. TCR breadth and depth estimates may have understated total T cell responses.

Worth noting for this clone: What it binds is unknown.

The source material was peripheral blood, sampled after recovery from COVID-19. The J gene is TRBJ1-2, the V gene TRBV28, with 10 bases identical to TRBD1. This TCR was sampled from a human donor who had recovered from COVID-19. CDR3 sequence (DNA): TGTGCCAGCAGCCCAAGACCGGGACAGGGGATATCTGGCTACACCTTC. Residues: CASSPRPGQGISGYTF.